This TCR beta chain was sequenced during a study of cytomegalovirus exposure and HLA in healthy donors. The germline V gene has CDR1 SGHDN and CDR2 FVKESK. The CDR3 extends over 14 amino acids. 60 Vbeta and 13 Jbeta primers were used in PCR. Libraries were prepared by immunoSEQ multiplex PCR; TCRdb keeps only in-frame clonotypes and omits some of them. The sample has 75,000 or so clones; roughly 74% are singletons. Worth noting for this clone: Its target is not known.

Study outcomes and limitations: Researchers had no immune exposure information except CMV serostatus available. Later analysis indicated greater clonal expansion among HLA-associated TCR beta chains than among equally common other chains. Cytomegalovirus-associated TCR beta chains were listed, numbering 164.

The chain is built from TRBV14 and TRBJ2-5; the D is unclear. Matching the DNA end better, TRBJ2-7 makes the J call doubtful. The sequencing input was PBMCs. The receptor was derived from a woman aged 25 to 39 in good health and CMV-seropositive. CDR3 protein: CASSRFPFSYEQYF. In DNA form, the CDR3 reads TGTGCCAGCAGTCGATTCCCATTCTCCTACGAGCAGTACTTC.